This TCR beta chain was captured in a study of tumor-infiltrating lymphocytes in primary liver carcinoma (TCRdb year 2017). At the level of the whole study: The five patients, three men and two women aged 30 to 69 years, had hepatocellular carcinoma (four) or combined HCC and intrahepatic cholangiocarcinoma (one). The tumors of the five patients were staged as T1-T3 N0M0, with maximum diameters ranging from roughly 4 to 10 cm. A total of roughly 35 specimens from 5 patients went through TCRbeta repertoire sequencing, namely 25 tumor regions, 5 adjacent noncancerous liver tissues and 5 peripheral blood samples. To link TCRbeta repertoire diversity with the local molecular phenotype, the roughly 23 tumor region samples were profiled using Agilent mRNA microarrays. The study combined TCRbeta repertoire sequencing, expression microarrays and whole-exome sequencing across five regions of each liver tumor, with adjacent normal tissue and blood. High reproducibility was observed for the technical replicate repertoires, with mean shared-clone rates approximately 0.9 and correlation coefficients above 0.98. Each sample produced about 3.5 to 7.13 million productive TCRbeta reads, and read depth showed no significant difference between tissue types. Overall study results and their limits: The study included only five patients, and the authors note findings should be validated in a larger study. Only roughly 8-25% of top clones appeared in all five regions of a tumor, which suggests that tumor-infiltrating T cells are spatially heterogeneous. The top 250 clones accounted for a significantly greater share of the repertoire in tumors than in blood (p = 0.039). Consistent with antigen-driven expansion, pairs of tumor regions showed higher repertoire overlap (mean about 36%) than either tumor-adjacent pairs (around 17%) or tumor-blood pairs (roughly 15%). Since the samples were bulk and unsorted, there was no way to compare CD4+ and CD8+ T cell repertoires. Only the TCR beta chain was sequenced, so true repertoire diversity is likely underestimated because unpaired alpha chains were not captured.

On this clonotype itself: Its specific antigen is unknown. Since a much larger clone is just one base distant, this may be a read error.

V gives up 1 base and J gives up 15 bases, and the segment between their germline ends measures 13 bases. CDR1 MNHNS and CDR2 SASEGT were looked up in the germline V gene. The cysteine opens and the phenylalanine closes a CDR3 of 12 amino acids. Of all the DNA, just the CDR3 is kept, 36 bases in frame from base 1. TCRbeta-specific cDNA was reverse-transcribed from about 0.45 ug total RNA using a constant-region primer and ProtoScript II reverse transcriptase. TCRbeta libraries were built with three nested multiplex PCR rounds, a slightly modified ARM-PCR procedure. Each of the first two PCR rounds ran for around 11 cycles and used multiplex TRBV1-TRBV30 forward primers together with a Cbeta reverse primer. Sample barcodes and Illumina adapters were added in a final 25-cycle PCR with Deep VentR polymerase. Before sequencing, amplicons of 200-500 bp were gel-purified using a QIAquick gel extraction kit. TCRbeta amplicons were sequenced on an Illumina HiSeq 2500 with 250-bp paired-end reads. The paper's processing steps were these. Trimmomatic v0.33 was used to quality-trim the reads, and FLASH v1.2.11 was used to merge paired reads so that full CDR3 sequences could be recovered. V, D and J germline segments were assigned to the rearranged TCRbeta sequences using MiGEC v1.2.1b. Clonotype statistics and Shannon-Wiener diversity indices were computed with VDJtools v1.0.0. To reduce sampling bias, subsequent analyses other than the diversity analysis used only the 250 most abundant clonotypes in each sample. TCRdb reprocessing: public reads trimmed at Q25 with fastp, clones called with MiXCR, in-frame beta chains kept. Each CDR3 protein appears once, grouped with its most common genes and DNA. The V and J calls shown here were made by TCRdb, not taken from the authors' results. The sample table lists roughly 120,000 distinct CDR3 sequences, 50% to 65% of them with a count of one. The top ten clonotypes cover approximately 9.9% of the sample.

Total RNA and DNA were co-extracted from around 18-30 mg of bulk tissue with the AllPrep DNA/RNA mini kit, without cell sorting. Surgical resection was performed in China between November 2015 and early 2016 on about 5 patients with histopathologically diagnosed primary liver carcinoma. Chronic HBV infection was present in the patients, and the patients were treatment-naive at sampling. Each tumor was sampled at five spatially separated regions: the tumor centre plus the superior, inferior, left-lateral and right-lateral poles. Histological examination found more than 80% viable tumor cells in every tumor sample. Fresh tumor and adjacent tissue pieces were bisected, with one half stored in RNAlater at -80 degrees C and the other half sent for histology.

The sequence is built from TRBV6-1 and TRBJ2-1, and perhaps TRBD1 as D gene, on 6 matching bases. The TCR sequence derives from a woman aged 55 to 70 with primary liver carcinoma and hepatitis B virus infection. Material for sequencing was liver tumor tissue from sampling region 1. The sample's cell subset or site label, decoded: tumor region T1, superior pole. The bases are TGTGCCAGCAGTGAAGAAAGGGGGTCGAGGTTCTTC. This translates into CASSEERGSRFF.